This entry describes one T cell receptor beta chain. Antigen unknown. This specimen comes from a study of long-term antiretroviral therapy in people with HIV. Study-level results: In samples taken after ART, diversity increased but remained below transplant donor control levels.

Samples were assayed with immunoSEQ v3.0 at survey level. Sequencing of each sample targeted roughly 40,000-50,000 T-cell genomes. TCRdb's table, derived via immunoSEQ multiplex PCR, lists solely in-frame clones and lacks some. This table has around 40,000 clones, 85% to 95% appearing once. Donors needed at least one pre-ART PBMC sample plus at least two post-ART samples. Germline V gene sequence: CDR1 SGHTA, CDR2 FQGTGA. After removal of 6 bases from V and 4 bases from J, the junction contained 9 bases not matched to a gene. The CDR3 totals 15 residues. The sequence was collected from a woman in her forties or fifties with HIV. Sequencing used unsorted PBMCs, obtained 4.1 years after starting antiretroviral therapy. The rearrangement links TRBV7-3 to TRBJ2-3; 8 bases fit TRBD1. CDR3: CASRLTGTGSDTQYF. CDR3 in DNA: TGTGCCAGCAGGCTAACCGGGACAGGATCAGATACGCAGTATTTT.